This T cell receptor (beta chain) was recorded in a study of Graves' ophthalmopathy and Graves' hyperthyroidism. Study-wide results and caveats: Forecasting of ophthalmopathy progression by the model achieved 70.59% sensitivity and roughly 78% specificity. In blood, most expanded thyroid clonotypes above 0.001 frequency were also detected.

RNA transcripts were the template, and TCR beta CDR3 regions were amplified from them. Investigators did first-round RT-PCR with HTBI primers, then second-round multiplex PCR. TCRdb re-called the multiplex PCR reads with MiXCR, one entry per CDR3 protein. The table has over a million distinct CDR3 sequences, around a third seen once. As concerns this clonotype: Its antigen is unknown.

V shed 3 bases, J shed 0 bases, and the junction held 12 bases outside the gene matches. The CDR3 totals 18 residues. Germline-derived CDR1 and CDR2 are ENHRY and SYGVKD. The source is an adult man with Graves' hyperthyroidism. Sequencing was carried out using peripheral blood or thyroid tissue (not recorded which). V gene TRBV10-3 combines with J gene TRBJ2-5, with 8 bases identical to TRBD1. The CDR3 sequence: CAISERLPGQAYQETQYF. CDR3 DNA sequence: TGTGCCATCAGTGAACGACTACCGGGACAGGCGTACCAAGAGACCCAGTACTTC.